The 20 T cell receptor beta chains in this list originate from one sample, sequenced in a study of CD8 T cells in acute hepatitis C reinfection. The time point denotes: naive CD8 control sorted from an acute-time-point sample. Measured with immunoSEQ multiplex PCR; TCRdb has only the in-frame clones, and not every one. The sample has 35,000 to 40,000 clones, 80% to 90% seen once. Input material: naive CD8+ T cells from PBMCs. The source is a man aged 25-40 years with chronic hepatitis C.

This chain uses TRBV7-9 with TRBJ2-5, with D possibly TRBD2 on 6 matching bases. The germline CDR1 and CDR2 sequences are SEHNR and FQNEAQ (reference sequence). Trimming shortened V by 10 bases and J by 2 bases, and 17 bases separated the two germline ends. CDR3 length: 14 amino acids. The CDR3 protein is CATTPGLQQETQYF. The CDR3 bases are TGTGCCACTACCCCGGGACTCCAGCAAGAGACCCAGTACTTC.

The V and J genes are TRBV19 and TRBJ1-1, with a weak D call TRBD1 (5 bases). The ends were cut back, 3 bases at V and 4 bases at J, with 9 bases in the middle. CDR1 and CDR2 (germline): LNHDA, SQIVND (reference sequence). The CDR3 has 13 amino acids. The CDR3 nucleotides are TGTGCCAGTAGTATTGTACAGGCCACTGAAGCTTTCTTT. It encodes CASSIVQATEAFF.

The gene calls are TRBV6-1 and TRBJ1-5, with D uncertain. The V gene lost 2 bases and the J gene lost 0 bases, with 11 bases spanning the gap. CDR3 length equals 16 residues. The germline gives CDR1 MNHNS, CDR2 SASEGT. Here the CDR3 reads CASSEWAADSNQPQHF. CDR3 coding DNA: TGTGCCAGCAGTGAATGGGCCGCCGATAGCAATCAGCCCCAGCATTTT.

V and J are TRBV6-5 and TRBJ2-7, with D possibly matching TRBD2 (6 bases). Trimming pared 5 bases from V and 0 bases from J, leaving 8 bases between. The CDR3 extends over 13 amino acids. In germline, CDR1 is MNHEY, CDR2 SVGAGI. The CDR3 region is CASSETSSYEQYF. CDR3 sequence (DNA): TGTGCCAGCAGTGAGACTAGCTCCTACGAGCAGTACTTC.

To note about this clone: This CDR3 is also generated by other DNA sequences in the sample. The chain carries TRBV11-2 and TRBJ1-4; 10 nucleotides align to TRBD1. This CDR3 is 16 amino acids long. Losses at the gene ends were 3 bases for V and 8 bases for J; bases not matched to a gene: 9. Germline V lookup: CDR1 SGHAT, CDR2 FQNNGV. This CDR3 reads CASSLFGQGVGEKLFF. CDR3 nucleotides: TGTGCCAGCAGCTTGTTTGGACAGGGGGTTGGCGAAAAACTGTTTTTT.

The CDR3 nucleotides read TGTGCCAGCAGTGAATTCACCTACAATGAGCAGTTCTTC. Residues: CASSEFTYNEQFF. V is TRBV25-1 and J is TRBJ2-1; D is unclear. Per germline, CDR1 MGHDK and CDR2 SYGVNS. CDR3 size: 13 residues. V lost 1 base to trimming and J lost 2 bases, with 3 bases between them.

The chain is built from TRBV7-9 and TRBJ2-7, with D tentatively TRBD2 (5 bases). The CDR3 runs 12 residues. CDR1 and CDR2 from the germline V gene are SEHNR and FQNEAQ (reference sequence). V dropped 11 bases and J dropped 3 bases, with 14 bases sitting between them. CDR3 protein: CAVPGEDYEQYF. The DNA for the CDR3 is TGTGCCGTTCCCGGGGAAGACTACGAGCAGTACTTC. Based on the CDR3 plus reference TRBV7-9 and TRBJ2-7, the full variable domain is DTGVSQNPRHKITKRGQNVTFRCDPISEHNRLYWYRQTLGQGPEFLTYFQNEAQLEKSRLLSDRFSAERPKGSFSTLEIQRTEQGDSAMYLCAVPGEDYEQYFGPGTRLTVT.

The chain recombines TRBV7-9 with TRBJ2-3; D is possibly TRBD1 or TRBD2 (5 bases each). Germline CDR1 reads SEHNR; CDR2 reads FQNEAQ (reference sequence). V was trimmed by 5 bases and J by 13 bases, leaving 19 bases between them. The CDR3 runs 13 residues. The CDR3, as DNA: TGTGCCAGCAGCGAAGACAGTGGAGCGGCCGAGTATTTT. Its protein is CASSEDSGAAEYF.

This sequence joins TRBV10-3 and TRBJ1-1; a possible D gene is TRBD1 (6 bases). The CDR3 contains 12 residues. Between the trimmed V and J ends, which lost 11 bases and 1 base, there was a span of 11 bases. Germline V gene data show CDR1 as ENHRY and CDR2 as SYGVKD. The CDR3 here is CAARTANTEAFF. Here the CDR3 DNA reads TGTGCCGCCAGGACAGCGAACACTGAAGCTTTCTTT.

The rearrangement links TRBV5-5 to TRBJ1-1; no reliable D call. Deletions cut 1 base from V and 5 bases from J, with 9 bases between. CDR1 is SGHKS and CDR2 is YYEKEE in the germline V gene (reference sequence). The CDR3 covers 13 residues. CDR3 sequence reads: CASSLKTGTEAFF. DNA of the CDR3: TGTGCCAGCAGCTTGAAGACGGGAACTGAAGCTTTCTTT.

DNA of the CDR3: TGTGCCTGGAGTGTAGCCCCGCCGGATGAGCAGTTCTTC. Translation gives CAWSVAPPDEQFF. The gene calls are TRBV30 and TRBJ2-1; D gene unclear. V dropped 0 bases and J dropped 8 bases, with 11 bases sitting between them. The CDR3 consists of 13 residues. Germline V lookup: CDR1 GTSNPN, CDR2 SVGIG (reference sequence).

The V call is TRBV4-2, the J call TRBJ2-1; perhaps TRBD2 as D (6 bases). V was trimmed by 4 bases and J by 12 bases, leaving 19 bases between them. CDR1 is LGHNA and CDR2 is YNFKEQ in the germline V gene. The CDR3 runs 14 residues. CDR3 sequence reads: CASSPTDGMEGQFF. The CDR3 bases are TGTGCCAGCAGCCCCACCGACGGGATGGAGGGGCAGTTCTTC.

The V and J genes are TRBV19 and TRBJ2-7, with 9 bases aligning to TRBD2. Looked up from germline, CDR1 is LNHDA and CDR2 is SQIVND (reference sequence). The junction had 7 bases not matched to a gene; V was cut back by 7 bases and J by 3 bases. CDR3 length: 14 residues. DNA of the CDR3: TGTGCCAGTAAGTCTAGCGGGGAAATCTACGAGCAGTACTTC. This codes for CASKSSGEIYEQYF.

This clone was seen once. This sequence joins TRBV13 and TRBJ2-1; D perhaps matches TRBD2 (5 bases). V was clipped by 2 bases and J by 8 bases, with 13 bases between them. CDR1 is PRHDT, CDR2 FYEKMQ, per germline (reference sequence). CDR3 length: 14 residues. The CDR3 sequence: CASSLWGEVDEQFF. The CDR3 coding sequence is TGTGCCAGCAGCTTATGGGGAGAGGTCGATGAGCAGTTCTTC.

The chain is built from TRBV6-5 and TRBJ1-6, with a tentative D call TRBD1 (6 bases). Germline V gene sequence: CDR1 MNHEY, CDR2 SVGAGI. The V end lost 5 bases, the J end lost 7 bases, and 9 bases lay between the germline ends. The CDR3 is 13 amino acids. The CDR3 DNA reads as TGTGCCAGCAGTGCGGGACAAAATTCACCCCTCCACTTT. This encodes CASSAGQNSPLHF.

The chain has TRBV27 and TRBJ2-1; D gene ambiguous. In germline, CDR1 is MNHEY, CDR2 SMNVEV (reference sequence). The V and J ends lost 5 bases and 0 bases respectively, with 8 bases between them. The CDR3 extends over 14 amino acids. The chain's CDR3 is CASSVKSSYNEQFF. CDR3 DNA sequence: TGTGCCAGCAGTGTAAAAAGCTCCTACAATGAGCAGTTCTTC.

The V call is TRBV7-2, the J call TRBJ1-1; D remains ambiguous. Looked up from germline, CDR1 is SGHTA and CDR2 is FQGNSA. Trimming pared 1 base from V and 4 bases from J, leaving 13 bases between. The CDR3 is made up of 15 amino acids. CDR3: CASSLVHGLGTEAFF. CDR3 coding DNA: TGTGCCAGCAGCTTAGTTCATGGGCTTGGCACTGAAGCTTTCTTT.

This chain links TRBV27 with TRBJ1-5, with D perhaps TRBD1 (6 bases). The CDR3 is 15 residues long. V dropped 2 bases and J dropped 3 bases, with 11 bases sitting between them. The germline CDR1 and CDR2 sequences are MNHEY and SMNVEV (reference sequence). The CDR3 DNA is TGTGCCAGCAGTTTAAGGGGGGGATCCAATCAGCCCCAGCATTTT. It encodes CASSLRGGSNQPQHF.

CDR3 nucleotides: TGTGCCAGCAGTTTGGCAGGGGAAAGGTCGGATACGCAGTATTTT. It encodes CASSLAGERSDTQYF. This rearrangement joins TRBV27 to TRBJ2-3; tentatively, D is TRBD1 (6 bases). The germline V and J ends were trimmed by 3 bases and 6 bases, with 16 bases remaining between them. Germline V gene data show CDR1 as MNHEY and CDR2 as SMNVEV (reference sequence). CDR3 size: 15 residues.

This clone was seen once. In DNA form, the CDR3 reads TGTGCCAGCAGCGTAGTGTCGGGCGATGAGCAGTTCTTC. Encoded protein: CASSVVSGDEQFF. The V and J genes are TRBV9 and TRBJ2-1, with D unresolved. The CDR3 totals 13 residues. V gave up 0 bases and J gave up 8 bases, with 9 bases separating them. Germline CDR1 is SGDLS and CDR2 is YYNGEE.